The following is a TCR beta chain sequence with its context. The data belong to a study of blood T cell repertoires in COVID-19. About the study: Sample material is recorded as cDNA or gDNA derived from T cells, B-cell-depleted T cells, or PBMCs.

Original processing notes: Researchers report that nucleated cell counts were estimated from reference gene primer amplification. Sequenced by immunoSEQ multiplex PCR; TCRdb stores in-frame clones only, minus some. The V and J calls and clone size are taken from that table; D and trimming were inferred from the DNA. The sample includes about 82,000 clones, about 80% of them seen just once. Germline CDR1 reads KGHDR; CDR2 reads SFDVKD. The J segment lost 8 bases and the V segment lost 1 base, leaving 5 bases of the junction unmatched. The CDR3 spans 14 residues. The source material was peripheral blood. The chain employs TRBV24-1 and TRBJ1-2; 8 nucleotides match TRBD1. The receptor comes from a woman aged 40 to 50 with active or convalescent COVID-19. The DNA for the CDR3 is TGTGCCACCAGTGATTTCCGGGACAGGAGCGGCTACACCTTC. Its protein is CATSDFRDRSGYTF.